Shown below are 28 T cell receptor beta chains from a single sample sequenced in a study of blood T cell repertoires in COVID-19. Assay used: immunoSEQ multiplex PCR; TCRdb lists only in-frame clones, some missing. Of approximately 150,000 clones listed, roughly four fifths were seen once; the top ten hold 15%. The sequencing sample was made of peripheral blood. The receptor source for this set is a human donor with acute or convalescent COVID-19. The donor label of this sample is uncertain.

Here the CDR3 reads CAWSVTSGGDEQYF. The CDR3 region has the DNA TGTGCCTGGAGTGTAACTAGCGGGGGCGACGAGCAGTACTTC. V and J are TRBV30 and TRBJ2-7, with 11 nucleotides matching TRBD2. V lost 0 bases and J lost 5; bases outside the gene matches: 3. Germline V gene data show CDR1 as GTSNPN and CDR2 as SVGIG (reference sequence). The CDR3 is 14 amino acids.

CDR3 region: CASSSGTVYGYTF. CDR3 sequence (DNA): TGTGCCAGCAGTTCAGGGACAGTCTATGGCTACACCTTC. The chain combines TRBV5-4 with TRBJ1-2, with 7 bases identical to TRBD1. The trim removed 5 bases at V and 4 bases at J, leaving 5 bases unmatched. This CDR3 is built from 13 residues. Per the germline V gene, CDR1 is SGHNT and CDR2 is YYREEE (reference sequence). Variable domain in full (rest from reference TRBV5-4 and TRBJ1-2): ETGVTQSPTHLIKTRGQQVTLRCSSQSGHNTVSWYQQALGQGPQFIFQYYREEENGRGNFPPRFSGLQFPNYSSELNVNALELDDSALYLCASSSGTVYGYTFGSGTRLTVV.

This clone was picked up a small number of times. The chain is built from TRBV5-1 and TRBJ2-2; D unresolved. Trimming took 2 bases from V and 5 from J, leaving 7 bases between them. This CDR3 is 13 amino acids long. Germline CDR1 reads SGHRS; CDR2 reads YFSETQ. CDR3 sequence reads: CASSFQQTGELFF. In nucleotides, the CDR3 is TGCGCCAGCAGCTTCCAACAAACCGGGGAGCTGTTTTTT.

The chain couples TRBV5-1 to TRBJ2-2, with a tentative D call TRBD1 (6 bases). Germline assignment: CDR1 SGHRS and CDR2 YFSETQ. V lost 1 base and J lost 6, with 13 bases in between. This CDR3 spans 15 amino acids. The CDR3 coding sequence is TGCGCCAGCAGCTTGATGACAGGAAGAGCCGGGGAGCTGTTTTTT. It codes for CASSLMTGRAGELFF.

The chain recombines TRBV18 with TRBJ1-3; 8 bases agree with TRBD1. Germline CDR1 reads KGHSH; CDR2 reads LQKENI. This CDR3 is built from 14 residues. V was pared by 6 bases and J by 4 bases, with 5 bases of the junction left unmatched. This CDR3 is CASSDRGSGNTIYF. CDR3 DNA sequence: TGTGCCAGCTCCGACAGGGGTTCCGGAAACACCATATATTTT.

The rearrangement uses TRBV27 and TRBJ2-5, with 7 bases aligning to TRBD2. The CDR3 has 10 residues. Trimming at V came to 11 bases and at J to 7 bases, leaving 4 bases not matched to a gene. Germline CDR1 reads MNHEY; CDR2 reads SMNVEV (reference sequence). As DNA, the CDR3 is TGTGCCTGCTGGGGGGGGACCCAGTACTTC. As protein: CACWGGTQYF.

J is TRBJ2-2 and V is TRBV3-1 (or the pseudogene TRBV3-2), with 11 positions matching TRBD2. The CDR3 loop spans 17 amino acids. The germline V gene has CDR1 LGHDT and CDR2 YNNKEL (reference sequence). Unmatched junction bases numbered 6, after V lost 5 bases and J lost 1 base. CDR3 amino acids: CASSTLAGGLNTGELFF. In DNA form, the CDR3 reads TGTGCCAGCAGCACTCTAGCGGGGGGCCTGAACACCGGGGAGCTGTTTTTT.

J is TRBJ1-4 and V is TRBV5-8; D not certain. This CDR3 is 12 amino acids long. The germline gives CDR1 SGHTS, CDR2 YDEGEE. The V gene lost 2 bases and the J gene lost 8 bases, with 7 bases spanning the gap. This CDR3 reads CASSLGEEKLFF. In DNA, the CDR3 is TGTGCCAGCAGCTTAGGAGAAGAAAAACTGTTTTTT.

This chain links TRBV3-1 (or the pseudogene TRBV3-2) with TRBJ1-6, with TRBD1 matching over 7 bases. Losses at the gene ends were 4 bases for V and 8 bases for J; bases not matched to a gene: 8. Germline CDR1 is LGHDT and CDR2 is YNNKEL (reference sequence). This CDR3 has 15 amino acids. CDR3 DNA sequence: TGTGCCAGCAGCCGAGACGGGCAGGGGGATTCACCCCTCCACTTT. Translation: CASSRDGQGDSPLHF.

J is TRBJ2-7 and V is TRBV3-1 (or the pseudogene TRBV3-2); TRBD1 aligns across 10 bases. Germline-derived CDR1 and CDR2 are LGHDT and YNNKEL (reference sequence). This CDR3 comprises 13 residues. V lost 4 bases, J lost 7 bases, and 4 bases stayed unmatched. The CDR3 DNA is TGTGCCAGCAGCCCTGGACAGGGGGGGGAGCAGTACTTC. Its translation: CASSPGQGGEQYF.

This CDR3 is CASSPITQGGYGYTF. CDR3 nucleotides: TGTGCCAGCAGCCCCATCACCCAGGGCGGCTATGGCTACACCTTC. V gene TRBV5-6 combines with J gene TRBJ1-2; tentatively, D is TRBD1 (5 bases). The CDR3 has 15 amino acids. V was clipped by 4 bases and J by 4 bases, with 17 bases between them. Germline CDR1 is SGHDT and CDR2 is YYEEEE.

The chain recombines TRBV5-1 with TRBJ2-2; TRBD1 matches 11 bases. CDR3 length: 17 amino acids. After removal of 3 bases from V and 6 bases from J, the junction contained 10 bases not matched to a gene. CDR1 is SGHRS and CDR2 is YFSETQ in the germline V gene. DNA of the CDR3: TGCGCCAGCAGCTGGCGACGTACGGGACAGGGGGCCGGGGAGCTGTTTTTT. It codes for CASSWRRTGQGAGELFF.

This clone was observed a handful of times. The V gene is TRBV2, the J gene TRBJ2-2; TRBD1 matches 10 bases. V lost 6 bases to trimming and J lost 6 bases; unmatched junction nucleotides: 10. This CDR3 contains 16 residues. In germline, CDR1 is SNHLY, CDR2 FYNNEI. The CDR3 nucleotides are TGTGCCAGCAGCCCCTTTGGGGGACAGGGGCCCGGGGAGCTGTTTTTT. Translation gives CASSPFGGQGPGELFF. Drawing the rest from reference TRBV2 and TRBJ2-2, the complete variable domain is EPEVTQTPSHQVTQMGQEVILRCVPISNHLYFYWYRQILGQKVEFLVSFYNNEISEKSEIFDDQFSVERPDGSNFTLKIRSTKLEDSAMYFCASSPFGGQGPGELFFGEGSRLTVL.

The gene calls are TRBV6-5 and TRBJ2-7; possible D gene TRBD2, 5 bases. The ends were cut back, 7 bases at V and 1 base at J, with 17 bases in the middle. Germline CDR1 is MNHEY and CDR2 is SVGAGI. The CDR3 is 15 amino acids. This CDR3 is CASTIQTGVSYEQYF. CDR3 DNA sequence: TGTGCCAGCACCATCCAGACCGGGGTTTCCTACGAGCAGTACTTC.

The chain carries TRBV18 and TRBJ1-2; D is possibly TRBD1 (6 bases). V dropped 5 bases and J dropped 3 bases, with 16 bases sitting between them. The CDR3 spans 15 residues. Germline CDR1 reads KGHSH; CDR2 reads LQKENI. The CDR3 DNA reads TGTGCCAGCTCAACCCCGGGGGGGGGCGACTATGGCTACACCTTC. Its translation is CASSTPGGGDYGYTF.

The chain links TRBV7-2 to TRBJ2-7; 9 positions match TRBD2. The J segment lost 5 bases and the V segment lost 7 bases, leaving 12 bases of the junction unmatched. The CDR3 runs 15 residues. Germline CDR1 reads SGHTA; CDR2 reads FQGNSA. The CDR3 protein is CASTPASRLADEQYF. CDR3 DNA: TGTGCCAGCACCCCGGCGTCGAGACTAGCGGACGAGCAGTACTTC.

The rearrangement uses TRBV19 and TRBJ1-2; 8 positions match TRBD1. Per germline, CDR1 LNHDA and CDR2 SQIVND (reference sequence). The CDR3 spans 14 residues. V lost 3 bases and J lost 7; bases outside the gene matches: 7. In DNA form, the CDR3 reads TGTGCCAGTAGTATTGGACAGGGTGCTTCTGGCTACACCTTC. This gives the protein CASSIGQGASGYTF. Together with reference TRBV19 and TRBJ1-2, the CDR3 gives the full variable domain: DGGITQSPKYLFRKEGQNVTLSCEQNLNHDAMYWYRQDPGQGLRLIYYSQIVNDFQKGDIAEGYSVSREKKESFPLTVTSAQKNPTAFYLCASSIGQGASGYTFGSGTRLTVV.

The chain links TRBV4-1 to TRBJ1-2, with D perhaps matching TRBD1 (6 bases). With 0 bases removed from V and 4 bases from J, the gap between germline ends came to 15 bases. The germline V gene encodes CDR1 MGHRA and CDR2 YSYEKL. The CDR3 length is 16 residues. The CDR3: CASSQEARGGSYGYTF. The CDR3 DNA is TGCGCCAGCAGCCAAGAGGCCCGGGGGGGCAGCTATGGCTACACCTTC.

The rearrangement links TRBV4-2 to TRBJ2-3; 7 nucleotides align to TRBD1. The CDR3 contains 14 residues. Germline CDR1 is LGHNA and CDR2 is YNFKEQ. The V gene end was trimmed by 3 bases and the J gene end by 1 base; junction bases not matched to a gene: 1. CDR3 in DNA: TGTGCCAGCAGCCATGGACAGGGCACAGATACGCAGTATTTT. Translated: CASSHGQGTDTQYF.

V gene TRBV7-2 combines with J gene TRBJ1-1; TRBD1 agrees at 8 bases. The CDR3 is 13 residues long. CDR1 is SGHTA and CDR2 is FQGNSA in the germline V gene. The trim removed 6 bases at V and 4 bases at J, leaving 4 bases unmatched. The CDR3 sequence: CASSRDRSTEAFF. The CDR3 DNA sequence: TGTGCCAGCAGTCGGGACAGGAGCACTGAAGCTTTCTTT.

CDR3 sequence reads: CASSFGGGGTEAFF. The CDR3 DNA reads as TGTGCCAGCAGCTTCGGGGGGGGCGGCACTGAAGCTTTCTTT. This rearrangement joins TRBV7-2 to TRBJ1-1; perhaps TRBD1 as D (6 bases). From germline, CDR1 is SGHTA and CDR2 FQGNSA. V was trimmed by 3 bases and J by 4 bases, leaving 12 bases between them. The CDR3 runs 14 residues.

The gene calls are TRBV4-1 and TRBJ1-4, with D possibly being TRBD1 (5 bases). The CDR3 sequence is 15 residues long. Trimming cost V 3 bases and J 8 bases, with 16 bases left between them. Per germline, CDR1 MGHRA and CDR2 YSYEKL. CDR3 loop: CASSQGGGSLEKLFF. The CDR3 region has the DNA TGCGCCAGCAGCCAGGGGGGTGGCTCACTAGAAAAACTGTTTTTT.

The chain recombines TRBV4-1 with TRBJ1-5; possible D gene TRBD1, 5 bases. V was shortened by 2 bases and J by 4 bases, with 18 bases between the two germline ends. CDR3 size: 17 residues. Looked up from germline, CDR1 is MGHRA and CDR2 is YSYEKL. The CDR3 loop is CASSQSGSAGMNQPQHF. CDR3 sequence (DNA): TGCGCCAGCAGCCAATCTGGATCGGCAGGGATGAATCAGCCCCAGCATTTT.

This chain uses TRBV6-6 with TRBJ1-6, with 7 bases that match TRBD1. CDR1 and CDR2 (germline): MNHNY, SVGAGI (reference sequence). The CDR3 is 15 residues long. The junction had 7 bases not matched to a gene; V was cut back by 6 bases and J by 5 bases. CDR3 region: CASRTSGTDNSPLHF. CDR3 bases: TGTGCCAGCAGGACGTCCGGGACAGATAATTCACCCCTCCACTTT.

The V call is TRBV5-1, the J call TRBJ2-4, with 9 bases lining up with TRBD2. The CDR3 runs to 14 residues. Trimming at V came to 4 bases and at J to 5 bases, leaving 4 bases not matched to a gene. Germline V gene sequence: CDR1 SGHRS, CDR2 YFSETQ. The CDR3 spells CASSPIAGENIQYF. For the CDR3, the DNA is TGCGCCAGCAGCCCTATAGCGGGGGAAAACATTCAGTACTTC.

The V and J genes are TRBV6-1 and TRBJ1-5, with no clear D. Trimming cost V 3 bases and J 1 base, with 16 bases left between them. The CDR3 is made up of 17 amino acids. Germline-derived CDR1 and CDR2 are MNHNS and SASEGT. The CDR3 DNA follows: TGTGCCAGCAGTGATACGGGTAAGACCTTAAGCAATCAGCCCCAGCATTTT. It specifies CASSDTGKTLSNQPQHF.

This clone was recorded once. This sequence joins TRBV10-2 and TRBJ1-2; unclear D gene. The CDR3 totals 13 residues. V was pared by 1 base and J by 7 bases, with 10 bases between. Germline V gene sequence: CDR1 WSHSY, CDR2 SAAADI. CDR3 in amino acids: CASSELTSPGYTF. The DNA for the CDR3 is TGCGCCAGCAGTGAGTTGACTTCCCCTGGCTACACCTTC.

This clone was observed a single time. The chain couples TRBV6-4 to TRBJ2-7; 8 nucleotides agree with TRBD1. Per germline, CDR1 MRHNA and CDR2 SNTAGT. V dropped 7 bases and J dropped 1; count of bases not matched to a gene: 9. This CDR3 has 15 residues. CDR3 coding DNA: TGTGCCAGCACAACTTCAGGGGGCGCTTCCTACGAGCAGTACTTC. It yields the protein CASTTSGGASYEQYF.